This is a list of T cell receptor beta chains from one sample in a study of T-cell reconstitution after alpha-beta-depleted transplantation in children. From the PCR reads, TCRdb called clonotypes with MiXCR, one entry per CDR3 protein. Altogether around 72,000 distinct CDR3 sequences are present, roughly 4.5% being singletons, with the ten largest covering approximately 17%. The sequenced sample was PBMCs, mostly from graft donor cells, obtained 180 days after TCRalphabeta/CD19-depleted stem cell transplant. The receptor source for this set is a boy less than two years old who had a stem cell transplant for acute myeloid leukemia, so the T cells may come from the graft donor. The CDR3 runs from the conserved cysteine through the conserved F or W. D genes are given only for firm matches. Clone sizes are given selectively: once, few, many, or a class where the clone is expanded.

d_call | j_call | v_call | clone_size | cdr3_aa | cdr3_nt
- | TRBJ2-3 | TRBV11-2 | many | CASSLGRPRTDTQYF | TGTGCCAGCAGCCTAGGGAGGCCCCGCACAGATACGCAGTATTTT
- | TRBJ1-4 | TRBV2 | many | CASSGVRSNEKLFF | TGTGCCAGCAGTGGGGTCAGGTCTAATGAAAAACTGTTTTTT
- | TRBJ2-2 | TRBV12-3/TRBV12-4 | many | CASSLTGDWTGELFF | TGTGCCAGCAGTTTAACGGGGGATTGGACCGGGGAGCTGTTTTTT
- | TRBJ1-5 | TRBV15 | many | CATSRDQGGGQPQHF | TGTGCCACCAGCAGAGATCAAGGGGGAGGTCAGCCCCAGCATTTT
- | TRBJ2-3 | TRBV27 | many | CASSLYPDTQYF | TGTGCCAGCAGTTTATACCCAGATACGCAGTATTTT
TRBD2 | TRBJ2-1 | TRBV5-1 | many | CASSPEASGGMEFF | TGCGCCAGCAGCCCGGAAGCTAGCGGGGGGATGGAGTTCTTC
TRBD1 | TRBJ1-1 | TRBV7-8 | many | CASSLRDTGAEAFF | TGTGCCAGCAGCTTAAGGGATACAGGGGCAGAAGCTTTCTTT
- | TRBJ2-1 | TRBV30 | many | CASRGSYNEQFF | TGTGCCTCGAGGGGTTCCTACAATGAGCAGTTCTTC
- | TRBJ2-7 | TRBV18 | - | CASSRTATDEQYF | TGTGCCAGCTCACGGACGGCCACGGACGAGCAGTACTTC
TRBD1 | TRBJ1-2 | TRBV6-5 | many | CASCSTSHRGRDGYTF | TGTGCCAGCTGCTCGACTTCCCACAGGGGGCGAGACGGCTACACCTTC
- | TRBJ2-3 | TRBV3-1 | many | CASSARGPSTDTQYF | TGTGCCAGCAGCGCGCGGGGACCTAGCACAGATACGCAGTATTTT
TRBD2 | TRBJ2-3 | TRBV7-9 | many | CASSSSSGSTDTQYF | TGTGCCAGCAGCTCCTCTAGCGGTAGCACAGATACGCAGTATTTT
- | TRBJ2-5 | TRBV7-7 | many | CASSWAVQETQYF | TGTGCCAGCAGCTGGGCGGTTCAAGAGACCCAGTACTTC
- | TRBJ2-5 | TRBV18 | many | CASHRTGETQYF | TGTGCCAGCCATCGGACCGGCGAGACCCAGTACTTC
- | TRBJ1-2 | TRBV15 | many | CATSRDNAGAGSYTF | TGTGCCACCAGCAGAGATAACGCAGGAGCGGGTAGCTACACCTTC
- | TRBJ1-1 | TRBV30 | many | CAWGRLAGEAFF | TGTGCCTGGGGGAGGCTGGCTGGGGAAGCTTTCTTT
- | TRBJ1-1 | TRBV18 | many | CASSPFRPNTEAFF | TGTGCCAGCTCACCGTTCCGCCCGAACACTGAAGCTTTCTTT
- | TRBJ1-2 | TRBV7-2 | many | CASSLSGIMGYGYTF | TGTGCCAGCAGCCTTTCCGGGATTATGGGGTATGGCTACACCTTC
TRBD1 | TRBJ2-5 | TRBV5-1 | many | CASRDRGGETQYF | TGCGCCAGCAGAGACAGGGGTGGAGAGACCCAGTACTTC
TRBD2 | TRBJ2-1 | TRBV5-4 | many | CASSLGAGGFDEQFF | TGTGCCAGCAGCTTGGGGGCGGGGGGGTTCGATGAGCAGTTCTTC
- | TRBJ1-4 | TRBV6-2/TRBV6-3 | many | CASSYGPLGYNEKLFF | TGTGCCAGCAGTTACGGGCCCCTCGGGTATAATGAAAAACTGTTTTTT
- | TRBJ2-1 | TRBV20-1 | many | CSARAGQGIYNEQFF | TGCAGTGCTAGAGCGGGGCAGGGAATCTACAATGAGCAGTTCTTC
- | TRBJ2-7 | TRBV29-1 | many | CSVEIPTYEQYF | TGCAGCGTTGAAATCCCTACCTACGAGCAGTACTTC
- | TRBJ1-6 | TRBV19 | many | CASSMQRTYNSPLHF | TGTGCCAGTAGTATGCAACGGACCTATAATTCACCCCTCCACTTT
- | TRBJ1-3 | TRBV5-1 | many | CASSPKVSGNTIYF | TGCGCCAGCAGCCCGAAGGTCTCTGGAAACACCATATATTTT
TRBD2 | TRBJ2-5 | TRBV11-2 | many | CASSRTSFLAGGRQETQYF | TGTGCCAGCAGCCGAACCTCCTTTTTAGCGGGGGGCCGACAAGAGACCCAGTACTTC
- | TRBJ1-1 | TRBV12-3/TRBV12-4 | many | CASSPNRATEAFF | TGTGCCAGCAGTCCGAACAGGGCGACCGAAGCTTTCTTT
TRBD2 | TRBJ2-1 | TRBV7-6 | many | CASSLAPSGDQFF | TGTGCCAGCAGCTTAGCCCCTAGCGGGGACCAGTTCTTC
- | TRBJ1-5 | TRBV4-3 | many | CASSPSGGGSYSNQPQHF | TGCGCCAGCAGCCCGTCCGGGGGGGGGAGCTATAGCAATCAGCCCCAGCATTTT
- | TRBJ2-1 | TRBV11-3 | many | CASSLRGSNEQFF | TGTGCCAGCAGCTTAAGAGGGTCCAATGAGCAGTTCTTC
- | TRBJ1-1 | TRBV5-1 | many | CASSPAGGPNTEAFF | TGCGCCAGCAGTCCCGCCGGGGGGCCTAACACTGAAGCTTTCTTT
- | TRBJ2-1 | TRBV11-1 | many | CASRTQSIEQFF | TGTGCCAGCAGGACCCAGAGTATTGAGCAGTTCTTC
- | TRBJ1-2 | TRBV29-1 | many | CSARTRADGYTF | TGCAGCGCACGGACCCGGGCGGATGGCTACACCTTC